The rows below give T cell receptor beta chains drawn from one sample of a study of identical twins. One entry per CDR3 protein, called by TCRdb with MiXCR from the 5' RACE reads. The repertoire holds about 530,000 distinct CDR3 sequences, with under 25% as singletons. Separately, the same data were catalogued under a study of yellow fever vaccine responses in identical twins.

Input material: CD4+ T cells sorted from blood. The origin of the receptors is a woman aged 18-30 years in good health. The CDR3 runs from the conserved cysteine through the conserved F or W. The D gene is left open where the match is weak. A row's size may be missing; if present it is once, few, many or a size class.

CDR3 DNA: TGTGCCAGCAGTTTAGGACAGGGGGGCCTCAATGAGCAGTTCTTC
CDR3 protein: CASSLGQGGLNEQFF
V gene: TRBV12-3/TRBV12-4
clone size: .
J gene: TRBJ2-1
D gene: TRBD1

CDR3 DNA: TGTGCCAGCAGCCAAGAGGGGCCTAGCGGGGGGGCCGTCAATGAGCAGTTCTTC
CDR3 protein: CASSQEGPSGGAVNEQFF
V gene: TRBV3-1
clone size: .
J gene: TRBJ2-1
D gene: TRBD2

CDR3 DNA: TGTGCCAGCAGTTTCCATGAGCAGTTCTTC
CDR3 protein: CASSFHEQFF
V gene: TRBV12-3/TRBV12-4
clone size: few
J gene: TRBJ2-1
D gene: .

CDR3 DNA: TGTGCCAGCAGGAATCACAATGAGCAGTTCTTC
CDR3 protein: CASRNHNEQFF
V gene: TRBV7-2
clone size: .
J gene: TRBJ2-1
D gene: .

CDR3 DNA: TGTGCCAGCAGTGTGGGAAACATTCAGTACTTC
CDR3 protein: CASSVGNIQYF
V gene: TRBV2
clone size: .
J gene: TRBJ2-4
D gene: .

CDR3 DNA: TGCGCCAGCAGCCGACTCGATCTAGGGGGAAAACTGTTTTTT
CDR3 protein: CASSRLDLGGKLFF
V gene: TRBV5-1
clone size: .
J gene: TRBJ1-4
D gene: .

CDR3 DNA: TGTGCCAGCAGCTTAGCTGGACTCAGTATCCACGAGCAGTACTTC
CDR3 protein: CASSLAGLSIHEQYF
V gene: TRBV11-3
clone size: few
J gene: TRBJ2-7
D gene: .

CDR3 DNA: TGTGCCAGCAGCTTAGAATCTGGACCCTTTGAGCAGTTCTTC
CDR3 protein: CASSLESGPFEQFF
V gene: TRBV7-9
clone size: few
J gene: TRBJ2-1
D gene: .

CDR3 DNA: TGCAGTGCTAGTAGTAGCGGGGGAAGCACAGATACGCAGTATTTT
CDR3 protein: CSASSSGGSTDTQYF
V gene: TRBV20-1
clone size: .
J gene: TRBJ2-3
D gene: TRBD2

CDR3 DNA: TGCGCCAGCAGCTACGCCCTCCGGGACGGAGCCTACGAGCAGTACTTC
CDR3 protein: CASSYALRDGAYEQYF
V gene: TRBV5-1
clone size: many
J gene: TRBJ2-7
D gene: .

CDR3 DNA: TGTGCCAGCAGTTTAGACTCTAGCGGGGGCACAGATACGCAGTATTTT
CDR3 protein: CASSLDSSGGTDTQYF
V gene: TRBV12-3/TRBV12-4
clone size: .
J gene: TRBJ2-3
D gene: TRBD2

CDR3 DNA: TGTGCCAGCATCTTCAGGGAGGGGGAGCTGTTTTTT
CDR3 protein: CASIFREGELFF
V gene: TRBV12-3/TRBV12-4
clone size: .
J gene: TRBJ2-2
D gene: .

CDR3 DNA: TGTGCCAGCAGTCCCCCCGACTTGTATAGCGAGCAGTTCTTC
CDR3 protein: CASSPPDLYSEQFF
V gene: TRBV28
clone size: many
J gene: TRBJ2-1
D gene: .

CDR3 DNA: TGCGCCAGCAGCACCATCCGGACTAGCGGGGGGACTACAGATACGCAGTATTTT
CDR3 protein: CASSTIRTSGGTTDTQYF
V gene: TRBV5-1
clone size: .
J gene: TRBJ2-3
D gene: TRBD2

CDR3 DNA: TGTGCCAGCAGTTTTGGGACGGCTAATCAGCCCCAGCATTTT
CDR3 protein: CASSFGTANQPQHF
V gene: TRBV12-3/TRBV12-4
clone size: .
J gene: TRBJ1-5
D gene: .

CDR3 DNA: TGTGCCACCAGTGACCGCTACAATGAGCAGTTCTTC
CDR3 protein: CATSDRYNEQFF
V gene: TRBV24-1
clone size: few
J gene: TRBJ2-1
D gene: .

CDR3 DNA: TGTGCCATCAATCCGGGACTAGCGGGAAACACAGATACGCAGTATTTT
CDR3 protein: CAINPGLAGNTDTQYF
V gene: TRBV10-3
clone size: few
J gene: TRBJ2-3
D gene: TRBD2

CDR3 DNA: TGCAGTGCTCACAACTTGGGGGAGACCCAGTACTTC
CDR3 protein: CSAHNLGETQYF
V gene: TRBV20-1
clone size: few
J gene: TRBJ2-5
D gene: .

CDR3 DNA: TGTGCCAGCAGTGTGACAGGGCAAACGAGCGAGCAGTACTTC
CDR3 protein: CASSVTGQTSEQYF
V gene: TRBV2
clone size: .
J gene: TRBJ2-7
D gene: TRBD1

CDR3 DNA: TGTGCCAGCAGGCGAGGACAGGGGGCGAGCACCGGGGAGCTGTTTTTT
CDR3 protein: CASRRGQGASTGELFF
V gene: TRBV27
clone size: many
J gene: TRBJ2-2
D gene: TRBD1

CDR3 DNA: TGTGCCAGCAGCCTAACCCGGGTCAATGAGCAGTTCTTC
CDR3 protein: CASSLTRVNEQFF
V gene: TRBV5-6
clone size: .
J gene: TRBJ2-1
D gene: .

CDR3 DNA: TGTGCCACCAGTGCGGGAAGGTTGACAGATACGCAGTATTTT
CDR3 protein: CATSAGRLTDTQYF
V gene: TRBV24-1
clone size: .
J gene: TRBJ2-3
D gene: .

CDR3 DNA: TGTGCCAGCAGCTTAATAGAGTTTAGCACAGATACGCAGTATTTT
CDR3 protein: CASSLIEFSTDTQYF
V gene: TRBV7-9
clone size: .
J gene: TRBJ2-3
D gene: .

CDR3 DNA: TGCAGTGCTAGATCCGGGACAGGACACAATGAGCAGTTCTTC
CDR3 protein: CSARSGTGHNEQFF
V gene: TRBV20-1
clone size: many
J gene: TRBJ2-1
D gene: TRBD1

CDR3 DNA: TGTGCCACTAAAAAGCCGGGACTAGCGGCGGGCACAGATACGCAGTATTTT
CDR3 protein: CATKKPGLAAGTDTQYF
V gene: TRBV15
clone size: .
J gene: TRBJ2-3
D gene: TRBD2

CDR3 DNA: TGTGCCAGCAGTGAAGCAAGGACGGGAGAAGGTTACGAGCAGTACTTC
CDR3 protein: CASSEARTGEGYEQYF
V gene: TRBV2
clone size: .
J gene: TRBJ2-7
D gene: .

CDR3 DNA: TGCGCCAGCAGTGAAGGACACTACGAGCAGTACTTC
CDR3 protein: CASSEGHYEQYF
V gene: TRBV10-1
clone size: .
J gene: TRBJ2-7
D gene: .

CDR3 DNA: TGTGCCAGCAGCTTAATGGTGGGGGAAGAGACCCAGTACTTC
CDR3 protein: CASSLMVGEETQYF
V gene: TRBV7-9
clone size: .
J gene: TRBJ2-5
D gene: .

CDR3 DNA: TGTGCCAGCAGCTTAGCCCAAGGGGACAATAAGCTGTTTTTT
CDR3 protein: CASSLAQGDNKLFF
V gene: TRBV7-9
clone size: few
J gene: TRBJ1-4
D gene: .

CDR3 DNA: TGTGCCACCAGTGGTGCGGCCGGGACAGGCTTTTGGGTCAATGAGCAGTTCTTC
CDR3 protein: CATSGAAGTGFWVNEQFF
V gene: TRBV24-1
clone size: .
J gene: TRBJ2-1
D gene: TRBD1

CDR3 DNA: TGTGCCAGTAGTATAATTGCTAGCGGGAGCCCCGCGCAGTTCTTC
CDR3 protein: CASSIIASGSPAQFF
V gene: TRBV19
clone size: .
J gene: TRBJ2-1
D gene: TRBD2

CDR3 DNA: TGCGCCAGCAGCCGGACCGTTGGTACAGCGATGAGCACAGATACGCAGTATTTT
CDR3 protein: CASSRTVGTAMSTDTQYF
V gene: TRBV5-1
clone size: few
J gene: TRBJ2-3
D gene: .

CDR3 DNA: TGTGCCACCTTACCGACAGGGTCGGATACGCAGTATTTT
CDR3 protein: CATLPTGSDTQYF
V gene: TRBV10-3
clone size: once
J gene: TRBJ2-3
D gene: TRBD1

CDR3 DNA: TGTGCCAGCAGTCATAAAGGAGGAACTGAAGCTTTCTTT
CDR3 protein: CASSHKGGTEAFF
V gene: TRBV12-3/TRBV12-4
clone size: .
J gene: TRBJ1-1
D gene: .

CDR3 DNA: TGTGCCAGCTCACCTCCGGGACACTCTAATGAAAAACTGTTTTTT
CDR3 protein: CASSPPGHSNEKLFF
V gene: TRBV18
clone size: once
J gene: TRBJ1-4
D gene: .